A selection of T cell receptor beta chains follows, all from one sample in a study of a mutant IDH1 vaccine in newly diagnosed glioma. The antigens of these receptors remain unknown. TCRdb's table, derived via immunoSEQ multiplex PCR, lists solely in-frame clones and lacks some. The data hold 30,000 to 40,000 clones, with 50% to 60% observed a single time. The source material was PBMCs, sampled from a glioma patient whose treatment included an IDH1 peptide vaccine. These receptors came from a young woman with glioma. The CDR3 runs from the conserved cysteine through the conserved F or W. Each record gives: V gene, clone size, D gene, J gene, CDR3 DNA, CDR3 protein. The D gene is left open where the match is weak. A clone size is listed for some rows: how often the clone was seen (once, few, many), or a class if it is expanded.

>TRBV5-1|few|.|TRBJ1-5
TGCGCCAGCAGCCCAGGACCGGAGAATCAGCCCCAGCATTTT
CASSPGPENQPQHF
>TRBV6-5|.|.|TRBJ2-3
TGTGCCAGCAGCCTATCCGGGACAGATACGCAGTATTTT
CASSLSGTDTQYF
>TRBV2|.|.|TRBJ2-4
TGTGCCAGCAGTGAACGGGGGACCAAAGGAAACATTCAGTACTTC
CASSERGTKGNIQYF
>TRBV29-1|.|.|TRBJ1-1
TGCAGCGTTGACGGTTTGGGGGGGAAGACTGAAGCTTTCTTT
CSVDGLGGKTEAFF
>TRBV15|few|.|TRBJ2-3
TGTGCCACCGTGGGGGTTTCGGCAGATACGCAGTATTTT
CATVGVSADTQYF
>TRBV11-2|few|TRBD1|TRBJ2-7
TGTGCCAGCAGCTCCGGGACAGGCTCTTCCTACGAGCAGTACTTC
CASSSGTGSSYEQYF
>TRBV19|.|.|TRBJ2-1
TGTGCCAGTAGTATTCAGCCCGGGACGATCGATGAGCAGTTCTTC
CASSIQPGTIDEQFF
>TRBV27|.|TRBD1|TRBJ2-7
TGTGCCAGCAGTTTTTGGGGGTCCAATGGGACAGGGGGCTCCGAGCAGTACTTC
CASSFWGSNGTGGSEQYF
>TRBV4-3|.|.|TRBJ1-1
TGCGCCAGCAGCCGTGGACAGCTGAACACTGAAGCTTTCTTT
CASSRGQLNTEAFF
>TRBV9|once|TRBD1|TRBJ1-2
TGTGCCAGCAGCGTAGCTAAAGGTGGGACAGGGGCTGGACGTGGCTACACCTTC
CASSVAKGGTGAGRGYTF
>TRBV28|.|TRBD2|TRBJ2-1
TGTGCCAGCCTAGGGAGGGCCTACAATGAGCAGTTCTTC
CASLGRAYNEQFF
>TRBV13|few|.|TRBJ2-7
TGTGCCAGCGCCCGAACGGGGGCTGGGACCTCCTACGAGCAGTACTTC
CASARTGAGTSYEQYF
>TRBV19|.|.|TRBJ1-1
TGTGCCAGTAGTATGCTTAAAGGGCCTGAAGCTTTCTTT
CASSMLKGPEAFF
>TRBV4-3|.|.|TRBJ2-3
TGCGCCAGCAGCCAACAGGACTCGCGGAATACGCAGTATTTT
CASSQQDSRNTQYF
>TRBV20-1|.|.|TRBJ2-5
TGCAGTGCAAGAAAAGAGACCCAGTACTTC
CSARKETQYF
>TRBV27|.|.|TRBJ1-3
TGTGCCAGCAGTTTATCGGCCCTCTCTGGAAACACCATATATTTT
CASSLSALSGNTIYF
>TRBV7-8|.|.|TRBJ1-2
TGTGCCAGCAGCCGTACTGAGATATCTAACTATGGCTACACCTTC
CASSRTEISNYGYTF
>TRBV6-1|.|.|TRBJ1-2
TGTGCCAGCGCCTTGACCGAATATGGCTACACCTTC
CASALTEYGYTF
>TRBV6-5|few|.|TRBJ1-4
TGTGCCAGCAGTGGGGCCCTAGGTTACGAAAAACTGTTTTTT
CASSGALGYEKLFF
>TRBV6-1|.|.|TRBJ2-7
TGTGCCAGCAGCGGCCTAAACTGGATCGACGAGCAGTACTTC
CASSGLNWIDEQYF
>TRBV5-4|.|TRBD1|TRBJ1-1
TGTGCCAGCAGCCTCACGGGACAGGGAAACACTGAAGCTTTCTTT
CASSLTGQGNTEAFF
>TRBV7-9|.|.|TRBJ1-2
TGTGCCAGCAGCGCCGCGGGAGGCTATGGCTACACCTTC
CASSAAGGYGYTF
>TRBV19|.|.|TRBJ1-1
TGTGCCAGTACCACCTGGGGCAGAACTGAAGCTTTCTTT
CASTTWGRTEAFF
>TRBV2|few|TRBD1|TRBJ1-1
TGTGCCAGCAGGCTGGACAGGATGAACACTGAAGCTTTCTTT
CASRLDRMNTEAFF
>TRBV5-1|.|TRBD1|TRBJ1-6
TGCGCCAGCAGCTCGGACAGGGGCTCCTATAATTCACCCCTCCACTTT
CASSSDRGSYNSPLHF
>TRBV11-3|.|.|TRBJ1-1
TGTGCCAGCAGCTGGGGCACCGGGGGTCCCACTGAAGCTTTCTTT
CASSWGTGGPTEAFF
>TRBV25-1|.|.|TRBJ1-4
TGTGCCAGCAGCGCAGGGTCTGGACTGTTTTTT
CASSAGSGLFF
>TRBV2|.|.|TRBJ2-3
TGTGCCGGAGGCTTGGAGGGGGGGACAGATACGCAGTATTTT
CAGGLEGGTDTQYF
>TRBV19|.|TRBD1|TRBJ1-3
TGTGCCAGTAGTTCAACAGGGGGCTCTGGAAACACCATATATTTT
CASSSTGGSGNTIYF
>TRBV7-2|.|.|TRBJ2-7
TGTGCCAGCAGCTTAGACCTGGTCGAGCAGTACTTC
CASSLDLVEQYF
>TRBV5-1|.|.|TRBJ2-2
TGCGCCAGCAGCTTGTCGGGGCAGGGCACCGGGGAGCTGTTTTTT
CASSLSGQGTGELFF
>TRBV5-1|few|TRBD1|TRBJ2-7
TGCGCCAGCAGTTATGGACAGGGCCACTACGAGCAGTACTTC
CASSYGQGHYEQYF
>TRBV7-2|.|TRBD1|TRBJ2-3
TGTGCCAGCAGCTCCCGGGACAGGGGGCGAGCTACGCAGTATTTT
CASSSRDRGRATQYF
>TRBV29-1|few|TRBD1|TRBJ1-2
TGCAGCGTGGTTACAGGGGGCGGCTACACCTTC
CSVVTGGGYTF
>TRBV5-6|once|.|TRBJ1-2
TGTGCCAGCAGCGTAACAGGCCCTTATGGCTACACCTTC
CASSVTGPYGYTF
>TRBV5-1|.|TRBD2|TRBJ2-1
TGCGCCAGCAGTTTCTCCGGGACTAGCGCCCACAATGAGCAGTTCTTC
CASSFSGTSAHNEQFF
>TRBV6-1|.|TRBD1|TRBJ1-1
TGTGCCAGCAGTGGCCCCAGGGGGGGCACTGAAGCTTTCTTT
CASSGPRGGTEAFF
>TRBV6-6|.|.|TRBJ1-5
TGTGCCAGCAGTTTACAGGGTGGCAATCAGCCCCAGCATTTT
CASSLQGGNQPQHF
>TRBV11-3|.|.|TRBJ1-6
TGTGCCAGCAGCTTCTCCTATAATTCACCCCTCCACTTT
CASSFSYNSPLHF
>TRBV10-3|.|TRBD1|TRBJ1-2
TGTGCCATCAGCCCGGGACAGGGAGACACCTTC
CAISPGQGDTF
>TRBV14|.|.|TRBJ2-5
TGTGCCAGCAGCCAAGATTGGGGAGAGACCCAGTACTTC
CASSQDWGETQYF
>TRBV7-9|few|.|TRBJ2-5
TGTGCCAGCAGCTTAGAGACAGCTCTACAAGAGACCCAGTACTTC
CASSLETALQETQYF
>TRBV10-3|.|.|TRBJ1-1
TGTGCCATCAGCCGGGACAAGAACACTGAAGCTTTCTTT
CAISRDKNTEAFF
>TRBV2|.|TRBD1|TRBJ1-4
TGTGCCAGCAGTAATCCGGGACAGTCAACTAATGAAAAACTGTTTTTT
CASSNPGQSTNEKLFF
>TRBV23-1|.|.|TRBJ2-5
TGCGCCAGCAGTCAATTCTACACCTTGCCCCCAGACAGCGGACGAGAGACCCAGTACTTC
CASSQFYTLPPDSGRETQYF
>TRBV30|.|TRBD1|TRBJ2-7
TGTGCCTGGAGTGACGCCTGGGACAGAAACTACGAGCAGTACTTC
CAWSDAWDRNYEQYF
>TRBV30|few|.|TRBJ2-3
TGTGCCTGGAGTGTTCTAAGTACGCAGTATTTT
CAWSVLSTQYF
>TRBV6-5|.|.|TRBJ1-1
TGTGCCAGCAGTTCAGCGAACACTGAAGCTTTCTTT
CASSSANTEAFF
>TRBV29-1|once|.|TRBJ2-7
TGCAGCGTTGAAGCCTCTTACGAGCAGTACTTC
CSVEASYEQYF
>TRBV5-6|.|TRBD2|TRBJ2-6
TGTGCCAGCAGCTTGGACGGACTAGAGATCTCTGGGGCCAACGTCCTGACTTTC
CASSLDGLEISGANVLTF
>TRBV28|.|TRBD1|TRBJ2-5
TGTGCCAGCAGCCCCGGGACAGCGTACCAAGAGACCCAGTACTTC
CASSPGTAYQETQYF
>TRBV28|few|.|TRBJ2-1
TGTGCCAGCAGGAGGTTGGATGAGCAGTTCTTC
CASRRLDEQFF
>TRBV7-6|.|.|TRBJ2-7
TGTGCCAGCAGCTTAGGGGGAGTGGGCTACGAGCAGTACTTC
CASSLGGVGYEQYF
>TRBV6-4|.|TRBD2|TRBJ2-1
TGTGCCAGCAGTGAACTAGCGGGAGGTTACAATGAGCAGTTCTTC
CASSELAGGYNEQFF
>TRBV19|few|.|TRBJ1-1
TGTGCCAGTAGTATAGAAGTTTTTACGAACACTGAAGCTTTCTTT
CASSIEVFTNTEAFF
>TRBV19|.|TRBD1|TRBJ2-3
TGTGCCAGTAGACCTACAGGGGGGTCTAGCACAGATACGCAGTATTTT
CASRPTGGSSTDTQYF
>TRBV30|.|.|TRBJ1-6
TGTGCCTGGACCCGCCCAGGGGAAGGGAGTTCACCCCTCCACTTT
CAWTRPGEGSSPLHF
>TRBV21-1|.|.|TRBJ1-3
TGTGCCAGCAGCAGGGACGGTGGAAACTCTGGAAACACCATATATTTT
CASSRDGGNSGNTIYF
>TRBV4-2|.|.|TRBJ2-7
TGTGCCAGCAGCCAGTCGAGTGGGGTACAGGGCTACGAGCAGTACTTC
CASSQSSGVQGYEQYF
>TRBV2|.|.|TRBJ1-6
TGTGCCAGCAGTGAGACTATCACCTCCTATAATTCACCCCTCCACTTT
CASSETITSYNSPLHF